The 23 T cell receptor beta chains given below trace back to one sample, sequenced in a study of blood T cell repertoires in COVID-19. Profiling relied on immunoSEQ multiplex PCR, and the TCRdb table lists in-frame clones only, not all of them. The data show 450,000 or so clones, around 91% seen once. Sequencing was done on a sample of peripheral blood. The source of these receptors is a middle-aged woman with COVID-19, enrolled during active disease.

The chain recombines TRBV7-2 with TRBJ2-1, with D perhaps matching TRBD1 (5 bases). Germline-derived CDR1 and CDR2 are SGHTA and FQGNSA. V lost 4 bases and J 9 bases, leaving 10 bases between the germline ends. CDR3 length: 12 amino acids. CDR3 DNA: TGTGCCAGCAGCTCGCAGGGTTTTGAGCAGTTCTTC. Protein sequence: CASSSQGFEQFF.

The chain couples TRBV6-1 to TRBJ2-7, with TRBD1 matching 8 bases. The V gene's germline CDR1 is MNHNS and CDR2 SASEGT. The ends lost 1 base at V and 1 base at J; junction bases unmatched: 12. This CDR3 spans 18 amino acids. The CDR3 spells CASSEGSFLRDRSYEQYF. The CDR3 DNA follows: TGTGCCAGCAGTGAAGGTTCCTTCCTCCGGGACAGGTCCTACGAGCAGTACTTC.

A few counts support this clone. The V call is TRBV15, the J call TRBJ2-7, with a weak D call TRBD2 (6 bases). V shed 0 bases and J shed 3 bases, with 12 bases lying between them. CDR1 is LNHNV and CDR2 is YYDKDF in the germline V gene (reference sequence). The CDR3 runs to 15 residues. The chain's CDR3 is CATSRDGGVNYEQYF. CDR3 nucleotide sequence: TGTGCCACCAGCAGAGATGGCGGGGTCAACTACGAGCAGTACTTC.

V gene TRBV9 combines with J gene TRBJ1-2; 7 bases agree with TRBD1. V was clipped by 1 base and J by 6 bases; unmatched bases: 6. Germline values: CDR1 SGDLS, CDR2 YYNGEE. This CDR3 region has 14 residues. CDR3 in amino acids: CASSVTGENDGYTF. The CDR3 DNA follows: TGTGCCAGCAGCGTAACAGGGGAAAATGATGGCTACACCTTC.

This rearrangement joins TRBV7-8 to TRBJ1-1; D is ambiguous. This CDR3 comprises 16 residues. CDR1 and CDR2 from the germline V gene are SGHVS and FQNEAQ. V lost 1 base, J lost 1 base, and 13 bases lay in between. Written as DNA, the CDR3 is TGTGCCAGCAGCTTAGACAGTGTATCGGCGAACACTGAAGCTTTCTTT. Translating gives CASSLDSVSANTEAFF.

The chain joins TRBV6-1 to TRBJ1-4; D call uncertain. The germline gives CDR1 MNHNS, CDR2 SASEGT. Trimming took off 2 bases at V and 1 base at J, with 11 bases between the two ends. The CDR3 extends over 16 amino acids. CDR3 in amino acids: CASSELRGITNEKLFF. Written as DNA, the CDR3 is TGTGCCAGCAGTGAACTCAGAGGGATAACTAATGAAAAACTGTTTTTT.

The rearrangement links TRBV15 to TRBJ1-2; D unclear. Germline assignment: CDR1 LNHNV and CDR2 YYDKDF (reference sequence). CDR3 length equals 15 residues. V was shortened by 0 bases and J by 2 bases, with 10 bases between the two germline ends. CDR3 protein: CATSRDGGKNYGYTF. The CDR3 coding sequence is TGTGCCACCAGCAGAGACGGAGGGAAAAACTATGGCTACACCTTC.

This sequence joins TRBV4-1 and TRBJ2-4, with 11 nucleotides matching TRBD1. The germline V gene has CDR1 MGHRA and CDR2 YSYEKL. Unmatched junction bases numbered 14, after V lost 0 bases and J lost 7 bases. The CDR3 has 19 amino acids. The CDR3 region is CASSQDPGTGTGGLNIQYF. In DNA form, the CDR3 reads TGCGCCAGCAGCCAAGATCCGGGCACCGGGACAGGGGGGTTGAACATTCAGTACTTC.

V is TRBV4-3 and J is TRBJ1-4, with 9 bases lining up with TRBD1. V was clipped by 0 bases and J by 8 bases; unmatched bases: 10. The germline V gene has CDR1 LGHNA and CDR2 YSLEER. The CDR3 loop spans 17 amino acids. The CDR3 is CASSQEGSGQGYEKLFF. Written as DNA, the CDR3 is TGCGCCAGCAGCCAAGAGGGCTCGGGACAGGGCTACGAAAAACTGTTTTTT.

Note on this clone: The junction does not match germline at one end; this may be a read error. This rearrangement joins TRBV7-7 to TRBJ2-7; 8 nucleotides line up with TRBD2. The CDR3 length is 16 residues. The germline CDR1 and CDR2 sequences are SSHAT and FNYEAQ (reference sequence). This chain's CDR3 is CASSARPGLESFEQYF. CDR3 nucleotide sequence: TGTGCTAGCAGCGCCCGTCCGGGACTAGAATCATTCGAGCAGTACTTC.

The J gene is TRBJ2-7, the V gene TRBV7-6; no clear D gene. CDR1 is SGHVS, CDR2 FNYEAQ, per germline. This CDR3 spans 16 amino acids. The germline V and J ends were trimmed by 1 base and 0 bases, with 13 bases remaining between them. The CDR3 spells CASSLGVGWSSYEQYF. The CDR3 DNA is TGTGCCAGCAGCTTAGGAGTGGGTTGGAGCTCCTACGAGCAGTACTTC.

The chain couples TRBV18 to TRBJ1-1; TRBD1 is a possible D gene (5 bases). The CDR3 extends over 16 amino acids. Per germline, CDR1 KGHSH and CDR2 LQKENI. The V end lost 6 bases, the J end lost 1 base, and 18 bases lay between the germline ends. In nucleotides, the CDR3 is TGTGCCAGCTCGCGGACAACGGAGTTAGCGAACACTGAAGCTTTCTTT. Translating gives CASSRTTELANTEAFF.

The CDR3 reads CSANQGETQYF. The DNA for the CDR3 is TGCAGTGCCAATCAGGGGGAGACCCAGTACTTC. This chain connects TRBV20-1 to TRBJ2-5, with TRBD1 as a possible D gene (6 bases). The CDR3 loop spans 11 amino acids. The V and J ends lost 6 bases and 5 bases respectively, with 10 bases between them. The germline gives CDR1 DFQATT, CDR2 SNEGSKA (reference sequence).

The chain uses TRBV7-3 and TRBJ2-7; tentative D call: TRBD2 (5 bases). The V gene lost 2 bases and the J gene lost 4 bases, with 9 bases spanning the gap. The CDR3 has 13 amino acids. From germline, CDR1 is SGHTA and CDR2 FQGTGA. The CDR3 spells CASSLAPGYEQYF. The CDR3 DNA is TGTGCCAGCAGCTTAGCCCCGGGGTACGAGCAGTACTTC.

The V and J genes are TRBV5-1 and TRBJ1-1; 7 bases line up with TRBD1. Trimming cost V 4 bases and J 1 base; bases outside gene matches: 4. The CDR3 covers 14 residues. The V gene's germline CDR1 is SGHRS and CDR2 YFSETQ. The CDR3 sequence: CASSIGTANTEAFF. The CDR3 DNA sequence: TGCGCCAGCAGCATAGGGACAGCGAACACTGAAGCTTTCTTT.

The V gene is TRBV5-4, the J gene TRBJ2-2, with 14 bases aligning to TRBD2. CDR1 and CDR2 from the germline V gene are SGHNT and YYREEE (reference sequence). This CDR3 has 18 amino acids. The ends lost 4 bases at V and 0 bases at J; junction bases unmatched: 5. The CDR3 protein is CASSAGLAGGSNTGELFF. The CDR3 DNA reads TGTGCCAGCAGCGCCGGACTAGCGGGGGGCTCGAACACCGGGGAGCTGTTTTTT.

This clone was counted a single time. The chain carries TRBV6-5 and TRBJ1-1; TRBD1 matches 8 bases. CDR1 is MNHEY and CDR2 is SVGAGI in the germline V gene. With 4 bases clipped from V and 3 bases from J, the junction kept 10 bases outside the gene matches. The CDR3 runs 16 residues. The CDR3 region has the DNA TGTGCCAGCAGTTTTGACAGGGGCACCATAGACACTGAAGCTTTCTTT. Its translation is CASSFDRGTIDTEAFF.

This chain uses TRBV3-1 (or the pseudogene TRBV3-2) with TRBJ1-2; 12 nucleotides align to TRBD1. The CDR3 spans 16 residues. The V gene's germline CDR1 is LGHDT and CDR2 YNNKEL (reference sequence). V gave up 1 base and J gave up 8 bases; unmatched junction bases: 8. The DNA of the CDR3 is TGTGCCAGCAGCCAAGCTGGGGGACAGGGGGCAATAGGCTACACCTTC. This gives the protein CASSQAGGQGAIGYTF.

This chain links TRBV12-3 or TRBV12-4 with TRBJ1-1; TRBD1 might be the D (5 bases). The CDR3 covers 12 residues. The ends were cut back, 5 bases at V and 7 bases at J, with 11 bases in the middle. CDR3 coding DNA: TGTGCCAGCAGTCAGAGCAGGGTTGAAGCTTTCTTT. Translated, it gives CASSQSRVEAFF.

The CDR3 bases are TGTGCCACCGAAGCAGGGCTGGCCTATGGCTACACCTTC. Translating it yields CATEAGLAYGYTF. The chain recombines TRBV28 with TRBJ1-2; tentatively, D is TRBD1 (5 bases). V was pared by 10 bases and J by 4 bases, with 16 bases between. The CDR3 has 13 amino acids. Germline CDR1 and CDR2: MDHEN and SYDVKM.

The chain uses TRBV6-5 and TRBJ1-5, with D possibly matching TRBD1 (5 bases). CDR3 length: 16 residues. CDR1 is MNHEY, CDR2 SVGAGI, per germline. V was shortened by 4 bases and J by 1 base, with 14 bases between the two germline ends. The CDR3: CASSLSGGGSNQPQHF. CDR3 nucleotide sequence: TGTGCCAGCAGTTTAAGTGGGGGGGGGAGCAATCAGCCCCAGCATTTT.

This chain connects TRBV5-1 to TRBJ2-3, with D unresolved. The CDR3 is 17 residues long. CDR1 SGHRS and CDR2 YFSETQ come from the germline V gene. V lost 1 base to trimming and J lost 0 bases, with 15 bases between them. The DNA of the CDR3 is TGCGCCAGCAGCTTGTTCAGTGAGGAGACTAGCACAGATACGCAGTATTTT. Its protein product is CASSLFSEETSTDTQYF.

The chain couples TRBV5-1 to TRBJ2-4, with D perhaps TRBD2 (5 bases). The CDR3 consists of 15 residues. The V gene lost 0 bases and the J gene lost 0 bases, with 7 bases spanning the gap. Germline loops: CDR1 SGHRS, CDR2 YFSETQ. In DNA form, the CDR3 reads TGCGCCAGCAGCTTGGACGGGGTAGCCAAAAACATTCAGTACTTC. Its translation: CASSLDGVAKNIQYF.